This paragraph reports one T cell receptor (beta chain). Its antigen is undetermined. Germline values: CDR1 SGHRS, CDR2 YFSETQ. The CDR3 consists of 14 residues. V was pared by 1 base and J by 5 bases, with 10 bases between. This entry is derived from a study of T-cell memory formation after mild COVID-19. Overall study context: Most TCR clusters belonged to a single donor. Study-level points and caveats: Mainly in CM and EM were contracting CD4+ clones; CD8+ were in EMRA.

TCRdb reprocessed the 5' RACE reads with MiXCR, giving one entry per CDR3 protein. The repertoire consists of 45,000 to 65,000 distinct CDR3 sequences, with more than 9% occurring once and the leading ten covering about 1.2%. The J gene is TRBJ1-5, the V gene TRBV5-1; no reliable D call. This sequence originates from a young man who had mild COVID-19 (a few samples of this study predate the infection). Cell type and time point are not known. The sequenced sample was PBMCs or a T cell subset sorted from them (not recorded which). The CDR3 DNA reads TGCGCCAGCAGCTTGAGCCCGTCCGATCAGCCCCAGCATTTT. It encodes CASSLSPSDQPQHF.